This T cell receptor (beta chain) was observed in a study of CD8+ T cells in alopecia areata. On the study more broadly: Treated patients took oral tofacitinib at 5 to 10 mg twice daily.

This clone was counted once. Its antigen is unknown. Once RNA had been extracted, it was reverse transcribed into cDNA to act as the sequencing template. Here immunoSEQ multiplex PCR was the method, and the copy in TCRdb shows in-frame clones only, minus some. The sample lists fewer than 150,000 clones, 82% occurring once. Study results and caveats: Affected lesional scalp, above all in alopecia totalis/universalis, was more clonal than normal scalp.

Treatment defined: oral pan-JAK inhibitor, 5-10 mg twice daily. The study team obtained lesional scalp punch biopsies and peripheral blood from alopecia areata patients. Both CD4+ and CD8+ T cells were separated by sorting PBMCs. Germline V gene lookup returns CDR1 LGHNA and CDR2 YSLEER. The CDR3 loop spans 15 amino acids. The ends lost 1 base at V and 7 bases at J; junction bases unmatched: 4. This chain connects TRBV4-3 to TRBJ2-2, with 9 bases fitting TRBD1. Sequencing used CD8+ T cells sorted from blood, obtained at week 4, from a patient treated with tofacitinib. The receptor's source is a human donor with alopecia areata. The CDR3 here is CASSQAGTGFGELFF. The CDR3 bases are TGCGCCAGCAGCCAAGCCGGGACAGGGTTCGGGGAGCTGTTTTTT.